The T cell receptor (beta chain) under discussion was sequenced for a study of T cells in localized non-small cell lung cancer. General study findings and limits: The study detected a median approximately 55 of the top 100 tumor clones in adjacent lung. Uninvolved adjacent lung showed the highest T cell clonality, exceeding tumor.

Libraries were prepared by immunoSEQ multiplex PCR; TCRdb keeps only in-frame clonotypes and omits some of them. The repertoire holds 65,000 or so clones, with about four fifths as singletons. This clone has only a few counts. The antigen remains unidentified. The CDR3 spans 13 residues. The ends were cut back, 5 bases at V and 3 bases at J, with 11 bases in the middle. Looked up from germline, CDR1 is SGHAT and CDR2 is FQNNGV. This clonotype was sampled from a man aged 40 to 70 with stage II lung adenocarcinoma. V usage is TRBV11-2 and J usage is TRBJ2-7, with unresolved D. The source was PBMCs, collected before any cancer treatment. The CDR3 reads CASSPSGNYEQYF. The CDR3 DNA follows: TGTGCCAGCAGCCCATCCGGAAACTACGAGCAGTACTTC.